This entry lists 12 T cell receptor beta chains sequenced from one sample in a study of T-cell reconstitution after alpha-beta-depleted transplantation in children. It was with unique molecular identifiers that the TCRbeta library was prepared. TCRdb re-derived calls from the PCR reads in MiXCR, one entry per CDR3 protein. The top ten clones hold roughly 5% of a sample with roughly 790,000 distinct CDR3 sequences, approximately 15% of them seen once. The sequenced sample was PBMCs, mostly from graft donor cells, obtained 360 days after TCRalphabeta/CD19-depleted stem cell transplant. These receptors were collected from a male patient between 5 and 17 years old who had a stem cell transplant for acute lymphoblastic leukemia, so the T cells may come from the graft donor.

The J gene is TRBJ2-2, the V gene TRBV5-5; 8 bases agree with TRBD2. V lost 4 bases and J lost 5; bases outside the gene matches: 7. CDR1 is SGHKS and CDR2 is YYEKEE in the germline V gene (reference sequence). The CDR3 has 15 amino acids. This chain's CDR3 is CASSLQAGVTGELFF. DNA of the CDR3: TGTGCCAGCAGCCTGCAAGCGGGGGTGACCGGGGAGCTGTTTTTT.

This clonotype was observed a handful of times. This rearrangement joins TRBV6-1 to TRBJ2-5, with 8 positions matching TRBD1. Germline lookup yields CDR1 MNHNS and CDR2 SASEGT. V lost 8 bases and J lost 4; bases outside the gene matches: 12. The CDR3 sequence is 15 residues long. The CDR3 DNA reads as TGTGCCAGCGGGAGAGACAGGGGCAGGGGAGAGACCCAGTACTTC. Amino acids: CASGRDRGRGETQYF.

CDR3 DNA sequence: TGTGCCAGCAGTTACTCCCTCAGGGGGACCAAAAACATTCAGTACTTC. This gives the protein CASSYSLRGTKNIQYF. This chain links TRBV6-5 with TRBJ2-4; 7 bases map to TRBD1. V was clipped by 0 bases and J by 2 bases; unmatched bases: 4. From germline, CDR1 is MNHEY and CDR2 SVGAGI. The CDR3 runs 16 residues.

The chain links TRBV9 to TRBJ2-1; D tentatively reads TRBD1 or TRBD2 (6 bases each). V gave up 5 bases and J gave up 7 bases, with 19 bases separating them. The CDR3 totals 15 residues. Germline CDR1 is SGDLS and CDR2 is YYNGEE. In DNA form, the CDR3 reads TGTGCCAGCAGTCATCTAGGGGGGAGTGTGAATGAGCAGTTCTTC. It translates to CASSHLGGSVNEQFF.

V gene TRBV7-9 combines with J gene TRBJ2-5; the D call may be TRBD1 or TRBD2 (6 bases each). Germline values: CDR1 SEHNR, CDR2 FQNEAQ (reference sequence). The V and J ends lost 4 bases and 2 bases respectively, with 20 bases between them. CDR3 length equals 17 residues. Written as DNA, the CDR3 is TGTGCCAGCAGCTCTTTTGGGCGAGGGGGGCCACAAGAGACCCAGTACTTC. Its protein is CASSSFGRGGPQETQYF.

This clonotype has only a few counts. This sequence joins TRBV7-9 and TRBJ2-7; D remains ambiguous. The germline V gene encodes CDR1 SEHNR and CDR2 FQNEAQ (reference sequence). V was clipped by 5 bases and J by 0 bases, with 17 bases between them. The CDR3 is 16 amino acids. CDR3 coding DNA: TGTGCCAGCAGCCGAACCAATTCGGAGAGCTCCTACGAGCAGTACTTC. Its translation: CASSRTNSESSYEQYF.

This chain connects TRBV5-6 to TRBJ2-5; D gene ambiguous. The V gene's germline CDR1 is SGHDT and CDR2 YYEEEE. The V end was cut by 0 bases, the J end by 1 base, with 10 bases between. This CDR3 is built from 15 residues. The CDR3 region has the DNA TGTGCCAGCAGCTTGGCTCCAGGCGGCCAAGAGACCCAGTACTTC. Translated: CASSLAPGGQETQYF. The whole variable domain, filled in from reference TRBV5-6 and TRBJ2-5, reads DAGVTQSPTHLIKTRGQQVTLRCSPKSGHDTVSWYQQALGQGPQFIFQYYEEEERQRGNFPDRFSGHQFPNYSSELNVNALLLGDSALYLCASSLAPGGQETQYFGPGTRLLVL.

Only a few counts were recorded for this clonotype. This chain links TRBV7-9 with TRBJ1-1, with 7 positions matching TRBD1. Germline assignment: CDR1 SEHNR and CDR2 FQNEAQ (reference sequence). The CDR3 length is 15 residues. V dropped 5 bases and J dropped 7; count of bases not matched to a gene: 13. This chain's CDR3 is CASSPRRQGRYEAFF. In DNA form, the CDR3 reads TGTGCCAGCAGCCCCCGACGACAGGGCCGTTATGAAGCTTTCTTT.

This clonotype came up a few times. The chain is built from TRBV2 and TRBJ2-4; no definite D call. The ends were cut back, 6 bases at V and 1 base at J, with 7 bases in the middle. This CDR3 is 13 amino acids long. Germline V lookup: CDR1 SNHLY, CDR2 FYNNEI. The CDR3 here is CASSPQAKNIQYF. In DNA form, the CDR3 reads TGTGCCAGCAGCCCTCAGGCCAAAAACATTCAGTACTTC.

This clonotype was counted only a few times. CDR3: CASSLSIRLGQGNTEAFF. The DNA for the CDR3 is TGTGCCAGCAGTTTATCGATCCGTTTGGGACAGGGGAACACTGAAGCTTTCTTT. V is TRBV27 and J is TRBJ1-1; 9 bases match TRBD1. The trim removed 0 bases at V and 1 base at J, leaving 9 bases unmatched. The germline gives CDR1 MNHEY, CDR2 SMNVEV (reference sequence). This CDR3 contains 18 residues.

A few counts support this clonotype. V is TRBV14 and J is TRBJ2-7, with TRBD1 identical over 7 bases. Germline V lookup: CDR1 SGHDN, CDR2 FVKESK. V lost 6 bases, J lost 2 bases, and 16 bases stayed unmatched. This CDR3 has 17 residues. For the CDR3, the DNA is TGTGCCAGCAGTCGAACCGCGAGGGGGCAAATAACCTACGAGCAGTACTTC. This encodes CASSRTARGQITYEQYF.

This clonotype was detected ten times or more. The chain is built from TRBV6-5 and TRBJ2-7; D unclear. There are 13 residues in the CDR3. Trimming left V 0 bases short and J 3 bases short, with 6 bases between. The germline gives CDR1 MNHEY, CDR2 SVGAGI. The DNA for the CDR3 is TGTGCCAGCAGTTACTCGGCAGGCTACGAGCAGTACTTC. Protein sequence: CASSYSAGYEQYF.